The sequence of this T cell receptor beta chain was determined in a study of T cell responses to AZD1222 COVID-19 vaccine. Broader study findings: Unmutated variant regions reportedly attract nearly half of all spike-specific TCRs. Donors were mostly white British, more females; clonal diversity possibly underestimated.

Sequenced by immunoSEQ multiplex PCR; TCRdb stores in-frame clones only, minus some. The sample gives fewer than 200,000 clones, over 80% of which show up once; 3.5% to 5.5% is in the top ten. This clone was detected only once. Its antigen is unknown. Source: peripheral blood, taken 28 days after the second dose of the MenACWY control vaccine. The clonotype was recovered from an adult who received the MenACWY meningococcal vaccine as a control.

The CDR3 loop is CASTTGTWNTDTQYF. The CDR3 nucleotides read TGTGCCAGTACCACTGGGACGTGGAACACAGATACGCAGTATTTT. This chain uses TRBV19 with TRBJ2-3; the D gene could be TRBD1 or TRBD2 (5 bases each). Germline CDR1 LNHDA, CDR2 SQIVND (reference sequence). Trimming removed 7 bases at V and 2 bases at J, with 16 bases between. This CDR3 contains 15 residues.